The TCR beta chain under discussion was sequenced for a study of blood T cell repertoires in COVID-19 (dated by TCRdb to 2018 to 2020). A note on the overall study: Samples from collaborators originated in the United States, Italy and Spain and spanned both the acute and convalescent phases of COVID-19. The repertoires were released in a freely available public database intended as a resource for research on the immune response to SARS-CoV-2. The samples were drawn from the first 160 participants of the ongoing ImmuneRACE study and from 1,200 or so subjects provided by 6 global collaborators. The sample metadata nearly always contained a de-identified subject ID, COVID-19 status, age in years and sex. Deeply sampled blood TCRbeta repertoires from subjects exposed to, actively infected with, or recovered from COVID-19 were included in the dataset. The prospective study material was composed of cDNA or gDNA derived from T cells, B-cell-depleted T cells, or PBMCs. Where available, HLA class I and class II types were obtained from metadata supplied by the sample provider rather than from assay-based typing. Broad study findings and their caveats: How much clinical and demographic metadata was included differed by source and by participant, and the metadata was provided uncurated.

Points on this clone: This clone's antigen is unknown. No base quality values were provided; no much bigger clone lies one nucleotide off.

One collaborating source in Seattle enrolled patients during active infection and followed them longitudinally through the course of disease. Whole blood was collected in K2EDTA tubes by collaborating institutions according to the institutions' own protocols. For TCRbeta analysis, collaborator samples were shipped as frozen whole blood, as isolated PBMCs, or as DNA extracted from either sample type. TCRbeta CDR3 regions were amplified from genomic DNA by means of the immunoSEQ Assay, a bias-controlled multiplex PCR. From the authors' description of their analysis: Nucleated cell counts per sample were estimated from amplification of reference gene primers within the assay. Sequence reads were collapsed and filtered to measure the absolute abundance of every unique TCRbeta CDR3 rearrangement. For each sample, productive Simpson clonality was calculated as the square root of Simpson's diversity index across productive rearrangements. TCRdb carries this immuneACCESS record with in-frame sequences only. Its versions omit some clonotypes, under half of them owing to an unresolved V gene in the studies checked, with the rest unexplained. Clone size and the V and J calls come from that table; the DNA yielded D and trimming. The sample table shows 70,000 to 95,000 clones, and around 80% are seen once. In total, the top ten clones hold roughly 36% of the sample.

V is clipped by 3 bases and J by 4 bases, and the sequence between their germline boundaries is 10 bases long. CDR1 and CDR2 (SNHLY, FYNNEI) derive from the germline V gene. Spanning cysteine to phenylalanine, the CDR3 consists of 15 amino acids. Of the read, only the CDR3 DNA is kept; its 45 bases are in frame from base 1. This TCR was sampled from a man aged 55-75 years with COVID-19, enrolled during active disease. The source material was peripheral blood. The rearranged segments are TRBV2 and TRBJ1-6; the D gene remains uncertain. The nucleotide sequence reads as follows: TGTGCCAGCAGTGACAGACAATCTTATAATTCACCCCTCCACTTT. It translates as CASSDRQSYNSPLHF. Here the CDR3 is joined to the reference TRBV2 and TRBJ1-6 genes, and the full variable domain is: EPEVTQTPSHQVTQMGQEVILRCVPISNHLYFYWYRQILGQKVEFLVSFYNNEISEKSEIFDDQFSVERPDGSNFTLKIRSTKLEDSAMYFCASSDRQSYNSPLHFGNGTRLTVT.